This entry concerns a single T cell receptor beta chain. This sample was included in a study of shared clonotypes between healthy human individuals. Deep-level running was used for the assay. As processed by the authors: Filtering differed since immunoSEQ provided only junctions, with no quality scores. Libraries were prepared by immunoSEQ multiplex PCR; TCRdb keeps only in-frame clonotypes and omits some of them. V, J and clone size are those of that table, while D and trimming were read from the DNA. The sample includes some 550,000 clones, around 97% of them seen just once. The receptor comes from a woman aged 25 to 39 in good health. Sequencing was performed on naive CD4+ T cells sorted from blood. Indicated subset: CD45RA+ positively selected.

The CDR3, as DNA: TGTGCCAGCAGCTCGGGGGGATTTCTGACCTACGAGCAGTACTTC. It yields the protein CASSSGGFLTYEQYF. The chain employs TRBV7-2 and TRBJ2-7; 7 nucleotides match TRBD2. Germline CDR1 and CDR2: SGHTA and FQGNSA. J lost 2 bases, V lost 4 bases, and 8 bases had no gene match. The CDR3 contains 15 residues.